These 32 T cell receptor beta chains were sequenced from one sample in a study of T cell repertoires in cytomegalovirus infection. TCRdb ran MiXCR on the reads and lists one entry per CDR3 protein. The sample comprises about a million distinct CDR3 sequences, less than 35% of which are singletons, and about 14% rests with the top ten. Antigen specificity for these receptors is unknown. The source material was cultured CD8+ T cells from PBMCs, sampled from culture after CMV antigen stimulation. The receptor source for this set is a human donor in good health (CMV status not recorded). Some clones in this sample may be carry-over from other donors' samples.

This clonotype has a count of ten or more. The chain is built from TRBV4-1 and TRBJ1-1, with D maybe TRBD1 (6 bases). With 0 bases removed from V and 6 bases from J, the gap between germline ends came to 14 bases. The CDR3 sequence is 15 residues long. CDR1 MGHRA and CDR2 YSYEKL come from the germline V gene. The CDR3 protein is CASSQDRQAAPEAFF. The CDR3 DNA reads as TGCGCCAGCAGCCAAGATCGACAGGCTGCGCCTGAAGCTTTCTTT.

This clonotype was detected a few times. This chain links TRBV7-9 with TRBJ1-2; D not certain. V was cut by 1 base and J by 8 bases, with 14 bases left in between. The germline gives CDR1 SEHNR, CDR2 FQNEAQ (reference sequence). The CDR3 length is 14 residues. The CDR3 DNA follows: TGTGCCAGCAGCTTAGGGACGCCGGTGGGCGGCTACACCTTC. It encodes CASSLGTPVGGYTF.

The genes are TRBV27 and TRBJ2-1, with 16 bases identical to TRBD2. Germline CDR1 and CDR2: MNHEY and SMNVEV (reference sequence). V shed 3 bases, J shed 1 base, and the junction held 3 bases outside the gene matches. The CDR3 contains 18 residues. This CDR3 reads CASSFGTSGGGSYNEQFF. The CDR3 DNA follows: TGTGCCAGCAGTTTCGGGACTAGCGGGGGGGGGTCCTACAATGAGCAGTTCTTC.

This clonotype has just one count. A read error may be the cause here, since a much bigger clone is one base away. The chain carries TRBV7-2 and TRBJ2-2; D is undetermined. V lost 1 base to trimming and J lost 1 base, with 7 bases between them. Germline CDR1 SGHTA, CDR2 FQGNSA. The CDR3 consists of 15 residues. CDR3 bases: TGTACCAGCAGCTTAGTAGCCGGGAACACCGGGGAGCTGTTTTTT. Its protein is CTSSLVAGNTGELFF.

This clonotype was recorded a few times. V and J are TRBV12-3 or TRBV12-4 and TRBJ2-5; a weak D match, TRBD2 (7 bases). V shed 2 bases and J shed 5 bases, with 15 bases lying between them. There are 15 residues in the CDR3. The CDR3 reads CASSLTGGRGETQYF. CDR3 DNA sequence: TGTGCCAGCAGTTTAACGGGGGGCCGTGGGGAGACCCAGTACTTC.

Turning to this clonotype: One end of the junction is discordant with germline, which a read error may explain. The V and J genes are TRBV4-3 and TRBJ2-5, with 9 bases matching TRBD1. The V gene's germline CDR1 is LGHNA and CDR2 YSLEER. The CDR3 spans 15 residues. The CDR3 reads CANSHLRTGEETQYF. The CDR3 DNA reads TGCGCCAACAGCCATCTACGGACAGGGGAAGAGACCCAGTACTTC.

This clonotype was counted only a few times. The chain has TRBV2 and TRBJ1-2; D is uncertain. The CDR3 sequence is 14 residues long. The germline V gene has CDR1 SNHLY and CDR2 FYNNEI. With 4 bases removed from V and 3 bases from J, the gap between germline ends came to 12 bases. CDR3 region: CASSAGAGYYGYTF. For the CDR3, the DNA is TGTGCCAGCAGTGCCGGAGCCGGCTACTATGGCTACACCTTC.

This clonotype came up once. V gene TRBV15 combines with J gene TRBJ2-7; D unclear. Trimming took 5 bases from V and 6 from J, leaving 8 bases between them. The length of the CDR3 is 11 residues. CDR1 and CDR2 from the germline V gene are LNHNV and YYDKDF (reference sequence). CDR3 loop: CATSRLCEQYV. DNA of the CDR3: TGTGCCACCAGCCGCTTATGCGAGCAGTACGTC.

Remarks on this clonotype: A much more abundant neighbour one base away suggests this may be a read error. J is TRBJ2-1 and V is TRBV6-6; no clear D gene. CDR3 size: 11 residues. V lost 1 base, J lost 8 bases, and 3 bases lay in between. The germline CDR1 and CDR2 sequences are MNHNY and SVGAGI (reference sequence). The CDR3 nucleotides are TGTGCCAGCAGTTACTGGGATGAGCAGTTCTTC. Its translation is CASSYWDEQFF.

V and J are TRBV20-1 and TRBJ2-1; D is ambiguous. Trimming shortened V by 6 bases and J by 3 bases, and 24 bases separated the two germline ends. The V gene's germline CDR1 is DFQATT and CDR2 SNEGSKA (reference sequence). The CDR3 is made up of 17 amino acids. As DNA, the CDR3 is TGCAGTGCCCCCCCTGGGGAAAACCTGCCAAACTACAATGAGCAGTTCTTC. Translation gives CSAPPGENLPNYNEQFF.

The gene calls are TRBV11-2 and TRBJ2-1; D remains unclear. Trimming left V 1 base short and J 15 bases short, with 16 bases between. Germline loops: CDR1 SGHAT, CDR2 FQNNGV. There are 13 residues in the CDR3. As DNA, the CDR3 is TGTGCCAGCAGCTTAGGACCGTTAGCCCTCTTGTTCTTC. Its translation: CASSLGPLALLFF.

This clonotype has a handful of counts. The chain recombines TRBV6-1 with TRBJ2-3, with 10 nucleotides matching TRBD2. The CDR3 runs 17 residues. In germline, CDR1 is MNHNS, CDR2 SASEGT. With V trimmed by 2 bases and J by 2 bases, 7 bases remained unmatched. The CDR3 DNA follows: TGTGCCAGCAGTGAAAGCGCTAGCGGGGGCCTCACAGATACGCAGTATTTT. As protein: CASSESASGGLTDTQYF.

The chain employs TRBV4-2 and TRBJ2-2, with 7 bases aligning to TRBD2. CDR3 length: 16 residues. Germline lookup yields CDR1 LGHNA and CDR2 YNFKEQ. Trimming removed 0 bases from V and 3 bases from J; junction bases left unmatched: 4. CDR3 nucleotide sequence: TGTGCCAGCAGCCAAGATCGGGGAGGGTACACCGGGGAGCTGTTTTTT. As protein: CASSQDRGGYTGELFF.

This clonotype was seen more than once but under ten times. The chain combines TRBV6-2 or TRBV6-3 with TRBJ2-5, with unresolved D. This CDR3 spans 16 amino acids. CDR1 is MNHEY and CDR2 is SVGEGT in the germline V gene. V dropped 2 bases and J dropped 5 bases, with 18 bases sitting between them. CDR3 nucleotides: TGTGCCAGCAGTTACGACACCTTAGACCCTTCGGAGACCCAGTACTTC. This gives the protein CASSYDTLDPSETQYF.

This sequence joins TRBV7-8 and TRBJ2-7; D is undetermined. CDR3 size: 12 residues. With 4 bases removed from V and 7 bases from J, the gap between germline ends came to 11 bases. Germline CDR1 reads SGHVS; CDR2 reads FQNEAQ. The CDR3 sequence: CASSSKPREQYF. The CDR3 nucleotides read TGTGCCAGCAGCTCGAAGCCGCGGGAGCAGTACTTC. Full variable domain (remainder filled in from reference TRBV7-8 and TRBJ2-7): GAGVSQSPRYKVAKRGQDVALRCDPISGHVSLFWYQQALGQGPEFLTYFQNEAQLDKSGLPSDRFFAERPEGSVSTLKIQRTQQEDSAVYLCASSSKPREQYFGPGTRLTVT.

V usage is TRBV27 and J usage is TRBJ1-6, with D perhaps TRBD1 (6 bases). The CDR3 length is 17 residues. The V end lost 10 bases, the J end lost 6 bases, and 25 bases lay between the germline ends. CDR1 MNHEY and CDR2 SMNVEV come from the germline V gene (reference sequence). The CDR3 bases are TGTGCCAACACTAGGGGGTACGCCGTAGACGCTAATTCACCCCTCCACTTT. Its protein is CANTRGYAVDANSPLHF.

Concerning this clonotype itself: A much larger clonotype is one base distant, so this may be a read error. This chain connects TRBV7-9 to TRBJ1-5, with D unresolved. Germline lookup yields CDR1 SEHNR and CDR2 FQNEAQ (reference sequence). The V gene lost 10 bases and the J gene lost 4 bases, with 20 bases spanning the gap. This CDR3 is built from 15 residues. In DNA form, the CDR3 reads TGTGCCAACAGTTTTGGTAGATTCCCAAATCAGCCCCAGCATTTT. Its translation: CANSFGRFPNQPQHF.

The chain combines TRBV27 with TRBJ2-5, with D perhaps matching TRBD1 (5 bases). This CDR3 spans 13 amino acids. V lost 2 bases and J lost 7, with 11 bases in between. Germline assignment: CDR1 MNHEY and CDR2 SMNVEV (reference sequence). CDR3 residues: CASSLGRDATQYF. In nucleotides, the CDR3 is TGTGCCAGCAGTTTAGGCAGGGATGCGACCCAGTACTTC.

At least ten counts were recorded for this clonotype. This rearrangement joins TRBV7-2 to TRBJ2-1, with a tentative D call TRBD2 (5 bases). Trimming stripped 6 bases from V and 7 bases from J, with 10 bases between. Germline CDR1 reads SGHTA; CDR2 reads FQGNSA. The CDR3 consists of 12 residues. The CDR3 spells CASSPSGNEQFF. DNA for the CDR3: TGTGCCAGCAGTCCAAGCGGTAATGAGCAGTTCTTC.

The V gene is TRBV5-4, the J gene TRBJ2-5; D unclear. V was pared by 4 bases and J by 4 bases, with 17 bases between. Germline assignment: CDR1 SGHNT and CDR2 YYREEE (reference sequence). The CDR3 sequence is 15 residues long. The CDR3 sequence: CASSPSVAVGETQYF. The DNA of the CDR3 is TGTGCCAGCAGCCCTAGTGTAGCTGTAGGAGAGACCCAGTACTTC.

In the case of this clonotype: This may arise from a read error, as a much more abundant clone is one base away. The V and J genes are TRBV19 and TRBJ1-1, with a tentative D call TRBD1 (5 bases). The CDR3 covers 17 residues. CDR1 is LNHDA and CDR2 is SQIVND in the germline V gene (reference sequence). CDR3: CVSSIDPGTTIRTEAFF. In DNA form, the CDR3 reads TGTGTCAGTAGTATAGACCCTGGGACGACGATAAGAACTGAAGCTTTCTTT.

There are a few counts of this clonotype. The gene calls are TRBV20-1 and TRBJ2-3; D possibly corresponds to TRBD1 (6 bases). The CDR3 runs to 18 residues. Per the germline V gene, CDR1 is DFQATT and CDR2 is SNEGSKA (reference sequence). The V end lost 6 bases, the J end lost 0 bases, and 25 bases lay between the germline ends. CDR3 protein: CSATDPTGTPYSTDTQYF. The CDR3 nucleotides read TGCAGTGCCACGGACCCCACCGGGACACCCTACAGCACAGATACGCAGTATTTT.

The sample holds a few counts of this clonotype. The V call is TRBV20-1, the J call TRBJ1-2; possibly TRBD1 for D (5 bases). V was clipped by 6 bases and J by 8 bases, with 19 bases between them. Germline-derived CDR1 and CDR2 are DFQATT and SNEGSKA (reference sequence). The CDR3 is made up of 13 amino acids. The CDR3 region has the DNA TGCAGTGCCCTCAAGACAGACCACCAAGGCTACACCTTC. Protein product: CSALKTDHQGYTF.

The chain joins TRBV7-6 to TRBJ2-5, with D perhaps TRBD2 (6 bases). From germline, CDR1 is SGHVS and CDR2 FNYEAQ. This CDR3 contains 15 residues. V lost 5 bases and J lost 4, with 17 bases in between. The DNA of the CDR3 is TGTGCCAGCAGCCCCCGGGACTTAGATATAGAGACCCAGTACTTC. This encodes CASSPRDLDIETQYF.

This clonotype was seen at least ten times. The rearrangement joins TRBV7-9 to TRBJ2-3; D is ambiguous. The CDR3 contains 15 residues. Between the trimmed V and J ends, which lost 3 bases and 1 base, there was a span of 11 bases. Looked up from germline, CDR1 is SEHNR and CDR2 is FQNEAQ (reference sequence). Written as DNA, the CDR3 is TGTGCCAGCAGCTTGACTGACGCCGGCACAGATACGCAGTATTTT. Its protein product is CASSLTDAGTDTQYF. Drawing the rest from reference TRBV7-9 and TRBJ2-3, the complete variable domain is DTGVSQNPRHKITKRGQNVTFRCDPISEHNRLYWYRQTLGQGPEFLTYFQNEAQLEKSRLLSDRFSAERPKGSFSTLEIQRTEQGDSAMYLCASSLTDAGTDTQYFGPGTRLTVL.

The table lists this clonotype with a few counts. This chain connects TRBV28 to TRBJ1-5; TRBD1 is a possible D gene (5 bases). Germline V CDR1 and CDR2: MDHEN, SYDVKM. Trimming took 1 base from V and 5 from J, leaving 9 bases between them. This CDR3 region has 14 residues. For the CDR3, the DNA is TGTGCCAGCAGTTTATTCTGGGGGGATCAGCCCCAGCATTTT. Translated: CASSLFWGDQPQHF.

The rearrangement links TRBV2 to TRBJ2-2; TRBD2 matches 8 bases. Trimming removed 10 bases from V and 3 bases from J; junction bases left unmatched: 1. The germline gives CDR1 SNHLY, CDR2 FYNNEI. CDR3 length: 12 residues. This CDR3 is CAISGDTGELFF. Here the CDR3 DNA reads TGTGCCATTAGCGGGGACACCGGGGAGCTGTTTTTT.

This clonotype has only a few counts. V usage is TRBV2 and J usage is TRBJ2-7; 7 nucleotides align to TRBD2. The CDR3 extends over 13 amino acids. Losses at the gene ends were 10 bases for V and 2 bases for J; bases not matched to a gene: 8. Germline loops: CDR1 SNHLY, CDR2 FYNNEI. CDR3 residues: CATHGGDPYEQYV. The CDR3 nucleotides are TGTGCCACCCATGGGGGGGACCCCTACGAGCAGTACGTC.

This clonotype occurred many times. A junction end diverges from the germline sequence, so it may reflect a read error. The gene calls are TRBV4-1 and TRBJ1-1; D is possibly TRBD1 (6 bases). The CDR3 totals 13 residues. Germline values: CDR1 MGHRA, CDR2 YSYEKL. This CDR3 is CASSARGNTEAFF. CDR3 nucleotides: TGTGCCAGCAGCGCCAGGGGGAACACTGAAGCTTTCTTT.

This clonotype was counted once. The rearrangement links TRBV2 to TRBJ2-1; no reliable D call. Per germline, CDR1 SNHLY and CDR2 FYNNEI. Trimming cost V 10 bases and J 1 base, with 8 bases left between them. CDR3 length: 12 amino acids. In DNA, the CDR3 is TGTGCCACCCAGGATTCCTACAATGAGCAGTTCTTC. Protein sequence: CATQDSYNEQFF. The full variable domain, in which reference TRBV2 and TRBJ2-1 provide the parts outside the CDR3, is EPEVTQTPSHQVTQMGQEVILRCVPISNHLYFYWYRQILGQKVEFLVSFYNNEISEKSEIFDDQFSVERPDGSNFTLKIRSTKLEDSAMYFCATQDSYNEQFFGPGTRLTVL.

This clonotype was found a few times. J is TRBJ2-1 and V is TRBV2; D unresolved. This CDR3 is 13 amino acids long. V lost 4 bases, J lost 7 bases, and 11 bases lay in between. CDR1 is SNHLY, CDR2 FYNNEI, per germline. The CDR3 sequence is CASSVGVRNEQFF. Written as DNA, the CDR3 is TGTGCCAGCAGTGTCGGCGTGAGGAATGAGCAGTTCTTC. Supplemented by reference TRBV2 and TRBJ2-1, the full variable domain reads EPEVTQTPSHQVTQMGQEVILRCVPISNHLYFYWYRQILGQKVEFLVSFYNNEISEKSEIFDDQFSVERPDGSNFTLKIRSTKLEDSAMYFCASSVGVRNEQFFGPGTRLTVL.

V usage is TRBV6-5 and J usage is TRBJ2-6; D remains ambiguous. The CDR3 contains 14 residues. The ends were cut back, 0 bases at V and 4 bases at J, with 4 bases in the middle. Germline CDR1 reads MNHEY; CDR2 reads SVGAGI. CDR3 sequence (DNA): TGTGCCAGCAGTTACTCGTTGGGGGCCAACGTCCTGACTTTC. The encoded protein is CASSYSLGANVLTF.